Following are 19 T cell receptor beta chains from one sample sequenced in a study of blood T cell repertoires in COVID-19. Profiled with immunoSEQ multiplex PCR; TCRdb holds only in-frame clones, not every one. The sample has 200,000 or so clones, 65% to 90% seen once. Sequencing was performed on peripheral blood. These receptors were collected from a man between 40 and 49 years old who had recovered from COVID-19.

The CDR3 here is CASSLGQGARPQHF. CDR3 sequence (DNA): TGTGCCAGCAGCTTAGGTCAGGGGGCTCGGCCCCAGCATTTT. The chain has TRBV7-2 and TRBJ1-5; 8 bases align to TRBD1. The CDR3 covers 14 residues. Germline V gene lookup returns CDR1 SGHTA and CDR2 FQGNSA. V shed 1 base and J 9 bases; nucleotides not matched to a gene: 5.

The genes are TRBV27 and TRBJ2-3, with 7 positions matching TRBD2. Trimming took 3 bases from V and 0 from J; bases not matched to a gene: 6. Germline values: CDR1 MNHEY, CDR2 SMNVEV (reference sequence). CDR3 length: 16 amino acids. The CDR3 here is CASSFFRGVSTDTQYF. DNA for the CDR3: TGTGCCAGCAGTTTTTTCCGGGGGGTGAGCACAGATACGCAGTATTTT.

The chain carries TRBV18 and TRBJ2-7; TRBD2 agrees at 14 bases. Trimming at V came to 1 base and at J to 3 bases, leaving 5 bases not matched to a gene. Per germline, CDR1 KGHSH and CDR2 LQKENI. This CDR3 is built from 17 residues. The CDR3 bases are TGTGCCAGCTCACCACTGGGGACTAGCGGGAGTAGCTACGAGCAGTACTTC. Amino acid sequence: CASSPLGTSGSSYEQYF.

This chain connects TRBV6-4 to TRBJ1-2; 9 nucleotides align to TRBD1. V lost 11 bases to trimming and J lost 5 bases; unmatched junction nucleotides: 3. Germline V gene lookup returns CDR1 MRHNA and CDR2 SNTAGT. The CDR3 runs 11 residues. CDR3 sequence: CAAGTGYGYTF. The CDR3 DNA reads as TGTGCCGCCGGGACAGGGTATGGCTACACCTTC.

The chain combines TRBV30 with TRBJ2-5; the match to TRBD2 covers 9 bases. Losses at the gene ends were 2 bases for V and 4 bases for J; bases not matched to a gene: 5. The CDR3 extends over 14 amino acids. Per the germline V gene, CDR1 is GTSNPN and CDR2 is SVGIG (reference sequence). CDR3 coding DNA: TGTGCCTGGAGTCCAGGACTAGCGTCAGAGACCCAGTACTTC. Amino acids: CAWSPGLASETQYF.

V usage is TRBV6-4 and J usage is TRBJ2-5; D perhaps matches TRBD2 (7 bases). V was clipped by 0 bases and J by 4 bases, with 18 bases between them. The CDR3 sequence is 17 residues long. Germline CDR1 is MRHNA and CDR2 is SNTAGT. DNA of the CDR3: TGTGCCAGCAGTGACTCGAGGGGGGGAACAGGGAGAGAGACCCAGTACTTC. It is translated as CASSDSRGGTGRETQYF.

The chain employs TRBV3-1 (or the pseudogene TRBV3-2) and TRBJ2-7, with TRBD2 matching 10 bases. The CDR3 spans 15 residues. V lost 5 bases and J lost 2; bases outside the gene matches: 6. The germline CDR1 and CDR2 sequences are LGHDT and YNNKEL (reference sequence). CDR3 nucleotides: TGTGCCAGCAGCGAAACTAGCGGGGCGGCCTACGAGCAGTACTTC. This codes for CASSETSGAAYEQYF.

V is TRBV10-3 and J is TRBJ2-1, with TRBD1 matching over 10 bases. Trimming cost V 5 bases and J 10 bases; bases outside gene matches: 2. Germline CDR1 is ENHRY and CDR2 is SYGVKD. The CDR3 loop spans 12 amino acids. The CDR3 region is CAISWTGGEQFF. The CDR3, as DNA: TGTGCCATCAGTTGGACAGGGGGGGAGCAGTTCTTC.

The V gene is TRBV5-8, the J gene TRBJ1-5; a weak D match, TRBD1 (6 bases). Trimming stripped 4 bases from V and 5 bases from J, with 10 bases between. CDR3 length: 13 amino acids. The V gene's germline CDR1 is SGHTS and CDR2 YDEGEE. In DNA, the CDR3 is TGTGCCAGCAGCCAAACAGGGTATCAGCCCCAGCATTTT. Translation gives CASSQTGYQPQHF.

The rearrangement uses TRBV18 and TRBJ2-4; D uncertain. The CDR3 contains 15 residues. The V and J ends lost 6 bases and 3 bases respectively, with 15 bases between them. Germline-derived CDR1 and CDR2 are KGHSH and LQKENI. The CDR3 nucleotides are TGTGCCAGCTCCCCCGTCCCTAGGAACAAAAACATTCAGTACTTC. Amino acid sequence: CASSPVPRNKNIQYF.

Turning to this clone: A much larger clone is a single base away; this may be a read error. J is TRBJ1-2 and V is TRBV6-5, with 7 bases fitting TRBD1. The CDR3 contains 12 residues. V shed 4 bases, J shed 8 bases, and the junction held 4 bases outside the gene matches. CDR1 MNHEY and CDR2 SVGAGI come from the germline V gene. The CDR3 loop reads CASSLRQGGYTF. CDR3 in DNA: TGTGCCAGCAGTTTGCGACAGGGCGGCTACACCTTC.

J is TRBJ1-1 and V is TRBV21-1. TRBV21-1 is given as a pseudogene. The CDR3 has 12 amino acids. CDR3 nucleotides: TGTGCCAGCAGCAAAGGCGGCACTGAAGCTTTCTTT. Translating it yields CASSKGGTEAFF.

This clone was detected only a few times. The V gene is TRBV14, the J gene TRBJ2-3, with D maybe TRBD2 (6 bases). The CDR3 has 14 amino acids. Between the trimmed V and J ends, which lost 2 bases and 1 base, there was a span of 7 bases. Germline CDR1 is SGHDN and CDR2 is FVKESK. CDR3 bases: TGTGCCAGCAGCCAACCTAGCGGCACAGATACGCAGTATTTT. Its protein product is CASSQPSGTDTQYF.

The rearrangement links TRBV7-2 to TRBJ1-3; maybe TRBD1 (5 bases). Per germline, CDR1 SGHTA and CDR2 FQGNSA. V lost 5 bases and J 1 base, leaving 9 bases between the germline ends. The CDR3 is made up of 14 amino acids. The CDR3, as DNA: TGTGCCAGCAGCGGCGGGGGGTCTGGAAACACCATATATTTT. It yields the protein CASSGGGSGNTIYF. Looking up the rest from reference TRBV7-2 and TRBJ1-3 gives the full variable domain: GAGVSQSPSNKVTEKGKDVELRCDPISGHTALYWYRQSLGQGLEFLIYFQGNSAPDKSGLPSDRFSAERTGGSVSTLTIQRTQQEDSAVYLCASSGGGSGNTIYFGEGSWLTVV.

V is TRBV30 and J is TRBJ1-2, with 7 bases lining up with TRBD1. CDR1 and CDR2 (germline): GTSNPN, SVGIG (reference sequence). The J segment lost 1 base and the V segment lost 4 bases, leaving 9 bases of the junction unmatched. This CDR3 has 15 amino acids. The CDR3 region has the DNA TGTGCCTGGATCAGTCTACAGGGGTTTAACTATGGCTACACCTTC. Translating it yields CAWISLQGFNYGYTF.

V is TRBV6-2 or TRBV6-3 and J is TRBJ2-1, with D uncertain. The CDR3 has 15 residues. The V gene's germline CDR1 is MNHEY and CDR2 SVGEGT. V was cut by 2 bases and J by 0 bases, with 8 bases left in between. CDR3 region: CASSYGRSSYNEQFF. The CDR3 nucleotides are TGTGCCAGCAGTTACGGGCGCAGCTCCTACAATGAGCAGTTCTTC.

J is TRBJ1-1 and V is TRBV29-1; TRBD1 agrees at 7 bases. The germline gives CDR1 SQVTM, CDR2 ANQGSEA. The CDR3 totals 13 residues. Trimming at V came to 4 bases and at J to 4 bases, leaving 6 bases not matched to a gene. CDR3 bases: TGCAGCGTTGTACAGGGGAGAGCCACTGAAGCTTTCTTT. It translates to CSVVQGRATEAFF.

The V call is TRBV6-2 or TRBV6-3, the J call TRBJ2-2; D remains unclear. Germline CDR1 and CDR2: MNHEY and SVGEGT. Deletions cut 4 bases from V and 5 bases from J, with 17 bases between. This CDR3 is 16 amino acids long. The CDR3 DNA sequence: TGTGCCAGCAGTTCCTTGAGCCCCCATTGGACCGGGGAGCTGTTTTTT. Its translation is CASSSLSPHWTGELFF.

This CDR3 reads CAWSGGRINSPLHF. Written as DNA, the CDR3 is TGTGCCTGGAGTGGGGGCAGAATAAATTCACCCCTCCACTTT. The chain links TRBV30 to TRBJ1-6; the D gene is possibly TRBD1 (5 bases). This CDR3 region has 14 residues. Germline V gene sequence: CDR1 GTSNPN, CDR2 SVGIG (reference sequence). The ends were cut back, 1 base at V and 7 bases at J, with 11 bases in the middle.